This is a list of T cell receptor beta chains from one sample in a study of neurological immune-mediated disorders. TCRdb processed the 5' RACE reads anew with MiXCR; each CDR3 protein has one entry. The table records tens of thousands of distinct CDR3 sequences, roughly an eighth of them present only once. The sequencing input was PBMCs. These receptors all come from a female donor with HTLV-1-associated myelopathy (HAM/TSP). The CDR3 runs from the conserved cysteine through the conserved F or W. A D gene is named only where the DNA matches it firmly. A row's size may be missing; if present it is once, few, many or a size class.

abundance	v_gene	j_gene	d_gene	CDR3aa	CDR3nt
many	TRBV28	TRBJ1-2	TRBD1	CASHPGQIPGYTF	TGTGCCAGCCATCCGGGACAGATACCTGGCTACACCTTC
-	TRBV2	TRBJ1-2	TRBD1	CVSSGQGYVYTF	TGTGTCAGCAGTGGACAGGGCTACGTCTACACCTTC
many	TRBV3-1	TRBJ1-4	-	CASHHGRIPGYNEKLFF	TGTGCCAGCCACCATGGACGCATTCCCGGGTATAATGAAAAACTGTTTTTT
many	TRBV12-3/TRBV12-4	TRBJ2-1	-	CASTLRGVFSYNEQFF	TGTGCCAGCACCCTACGCGGGGTTTTCTCCTACAATGAGCAGTTCTTC
many	TRBV5-1	TRBJ2-7	-	CASSLVGGFEQYF	TGCGCCAGCAGCTTGGTCGGAGGTTTCGAGCAGTACTTC
many	TRBV9	TRBJ2-2	TRBD1	CASSVVTGGIGELFF	TGTGCCAGCAGCGTAGTTACAGGGGGAATCGGGGAGCTGTTTTTT
many	TRBV28	TRBJ1-6	-	CASSSPRGSPLHF	TGTGCCAGCAGTTCCCCCCGGGGTTCACCCCTCCACTTT
-	TRBV3-1	TRBJ2-7	-	CASSQLPYAYEQYF	TGTGCCAGCAGCCAACTACCTTACGCCTACGAGCAGTACTTC
many	TRBV5-1	TRBJ2-2	TRBD2	CASSTGLAGGRNTGELFF	TGCGCCAGCAGTACGGGACTAGCGGGGGGGCGTAACACCGGGGAGCTGTTTTTT
many	TRBV28	TRBJ1-2	-	CASSLSRAGFDGYTF	TGTGCCAGCAGTTTAAGTCGAGCGGGGTTTGATGGCTACACCTTC
few	TRBV12-3/TRBV12-4	TRBJ1-1	-	CASSYHRVGTEAFF	TGTGCCAGCAGTTACCACAGGGTGGGCACTGAAGCTTTCTTT
many	TRBV24-1	TRBJ2-1	-	CATQTGRTGRDEQFF	TGTGCCACTCAAACCGGGAGGACAGGGCGAGATGAGCAGTTCTTC
-	TRBV7-9	TRBJ2-3	-	CASSALDRGVRTDTQYF	TGTGCCAGCAGCGCCCTAGACCGGGGAGTCCGCACAGATACGCAGTATTTT
many	TRBV14	TRBJ2-7	TRBD1	CASSQDRQGNEQYF	TGTGCCAGCAGCCAAGACAGACAGGGCAACGAGCAGTACTTC
many	TRBV20-1	TRBJ2-3	TRBD1	CSADRGRVDTQYF	TGCAGTGCCGACAGGGGGAGGGTAGATACGCAGTATTTT
-	TRBV4-1	TRBJ2-3	-	CASSQGGMTSTDTQYF	TGCGCCAGCAGCCAAGGGGGGATGACTAGCACAGATACGCAGTATTTT
many	TRBV12-3/TRBV12-4	TRBJ2-3	-	CASSSAPTDTQYF	TGTGCCAGCAGTAGCGCTCCCACAGATACGCAGTATTTT
-	TRBV10-3	TRBJ2-3	-	CAISEGYSTDTQYF	TGTGCCATCAGTGAAGGGTATAGCACAGATACGCAGTATTTT
many	TRBV7-2	TRBJ2-5	TRBD1	CASSSRTGNQETQYF	TGTGCCAGCAGCTCAAGGACAGGAAACCAAGAGACCCAGTACTTC
many	TRBV6-5	TRBJ2-1	-	CASSYRVSYNEQFF	TGTGCCAGCAGTTACAGGGTCTCCTACAATGAGCAGTTCTTC
many	TRBV7-9	TRBJ1-1	-	CASSQQGGNTEAFF	TGTGCCAGCAGCCAACAAGGTGGAAACACTGAAGCTTTCTTT
many	TRBV6-2/TRBV6-3	TRBJ1-4	-	CASSRFATNEKLFF	TGTGCCAGCAGTCGGTTTGCAACTAATGAAAAACTGTTTTTT
-	TRBV28	TRBJ1-4	-	CASSPSGGPNEKLFF	TGTGCCAGCAGTCCCTCGGGAGGCCCTAATGAAAAACTGTTTTTT
many	TRBV5-1	TRBJ2-1	-	CASSEAGDQSQEQFF	TGCGCCAGCAGCGAGGCCGGTGACCAATCACAAGAGCAGTTCTTC
-	TRBV6-1	TRBJ1-5	-	CASSEAFGGFGNQPQHF	TGTGCCAGCAGTGAAGCGTTCGGCGGGTTTGGTAATCAGCCCCAGCATTTT
many	TRBV20-1	TRBJ2-1	-	CSVGGANYNEQFF	TGCAGTGTCGGCGGGGCCAATTACAATGAGCAGTTCTTC
many	TRBV28	TRBJ1-1	-	CASSLIRRGDGRETEAFF	TGTGCCAGCAGTTTAATCCGAAGAGGGGACGGGAGGGAGACTGAAGCTTTCTTT
few	TRBV20-1	TRBJ1-5	TRBD1	CSAQASEQPGQGYYVGNQPQHF	TGCAGTGCTCAAGCCAGCGAACAGCCGGGACAGGGATATTACGTGGGCAATCAGCCCCAGCATTTT
many	TRBV20-1	TRBJ2-3	TRBD2	CSAKAGGHTDTQYF	TGCAGTGCTAAAGCGGGGGGACACACAGATACGCAGTATTTT
many	TRBV5-1	TRBJ1-3	TRBD1	CASSPVRDSFLSGNTIYF	TGCGCCAGCAGCCCCGTCCGGGACAGCTTTCTCTCTGGAAACACCATATATTTT